Described below is a single T cell receptor (beta chain) sequence and its context. The antigen remains unidentified. The sample originates from a study of Ad26.COV2.S vaccination and SARS-CoV-2 variants. Study background: By the intramuscular route, Ad26.COV2.S was given once, or twice 56 days apart. Notes on the study in general: The TCR breadth and depth analyses may have produced an underestimate of total T cell responses. The placebo group had lower spike-specific TCR breadth than the vaccine recipients did. After vaccination, substantial breadth of spike-specific CD8+ and CD4+ responses was reported.

This CDR3 contains 14 residues. The V gene lost 3 bases and the J gene lost 3 bases, with 11 bases spanning the gap. Germline CDR1 SGHTA, CDR2 FQGNSA. The treatment is: about 20 received Ad26.COV2.S at low or high dose, single or two shots; 5 received placebo; per-sample allocation not given. Collection of samples fell on day 63 after the first vaccine or placebo injection. Profiling relied on immunoSEQ multiplex PCR, and the TCRdb table lists in-frame clones only, not all of them. Among 300,000 to 500,000 clones listed, approximately 86% were seen once. This material consisted of peripheral blood, taken in a trial of Ad26.COV2.S vaccine versus placebo. This sequence originates from a person aged 18 to 65 who received the Ad26.COV2.S COVID-19 vaccine or a placebo. The chain couples TRBV7-2 to TRBJ1-1; D might be TRBD1 (5 bases). CDR3 in DNA: TGTGCCAGCAGCTTCGCCAGGGCGGACACTGAAGCTTTCTTT. It yields the protein CASSFARADTEAFF.